These T cell receptor beta chains were read from a single sample in a study of T cell repertoires in cytomegalovirus infection. TCRdb analysed the reads with MiXCR anew, one entry per CDR3 protein. The table lists 650,000 to 900,000 distinct CDR3 sequences, approximately 32% of them singletons, with around 12% in the top ten. Their antigens are not known. Sequenced here: cultured CD8+ T cells from PBMCs, sampled from culture after CMV antigen stimulation. The origin of the receptors is a human donor in good health (CMV status not recorded). Some clones in this sample may be carry-over from other donors' samples. Each CDR3 is given with its conserved first and last residue. Each record gives: CDR3 protein, CDR3 DNA, clone size, J gene, V gene, D gene. The D gene is left open where the match is weak. Not all rows give a size; the values are once, few, many and, for expanded clones, a class.

CDR3aa: CASSPGTGNYEQYF
CDR3nt: TGTGCCAGTAGTCCAGGGACAGGGAACTACGAGCAGTACTTC
abundance: NA
j_gene: TRBJ2-7
v_gene: TRBV19
d_gene: TRBD1

CDR3aa: CASSSTGQGTGSPLHF
CDR3nt: TGTGCCAGCAGCTCGACCGGACAGGGGACAGGATCACCCCTCCACTTT
abundance: NA
j_gene: TRBJ1-6
v_gene: TRBV7-9
d_gene: TRBD1

CDR3aa: CASNPSDGDTEAFF
CDR3nt: TGTGCCAGCAACCCTAGCGACGGGGACACTGAAGCTTTCTTT
abundance: NA
j_gene: TRBJ1-1
v_gene: TRBV7-6
d_gene: NA

CDR3aa: CASSLGGGANEQFF
CDR3nt: TGTGCCAGCAGCTTAGGCGGGGGGGCCAATGAGCAGTTCTTC
abundance: many
j_gene: TRBJ2-1
v_gene: TRBV7-6
d_gene: TRBD2

CDR3aa: CASSLSTSGGYEQFF
CDR3nt: TGTGCCAGCTCACTCTCGACTAGCGGGGGTTATGAGCAGTTCTTC
abundance: many
j_gene: TRBJ2-1
v_gene: TRBV18
d_gene: TRBD2

CDR3aa: CASSLEAGGGYEQFF
CDR3nt: TGTGCTAGCAGCTTGGAAGCGGGAGGGGGCTATGAGCAGTTCTTC
abundance: few
j_gene: TRBJ2-1
v_gene: TRBV7-7
d_gene: TRBD2

CDR3aa: CASSLVPGTSNYNEQFF
CDR3nt: TGTGCCAGCAGCTTAGTCCCCGGGACTAGCAACTACAATGAGCAGTTCTTC
abundance: many
j_gene: TRBJ2-1
v_gene: TRBV7-8
d_gene: TRBD2

CDR3aa: CASSLTGYNSPLHF
CDR3nt: TGTGCCAGCAGTTTGACCGGTTATAATTCACCCCTCCACTTT
abundance: NA
j_gene: TRBJ1-6
v_gene: TRBV27
d_gene: NA

CDR3aa: CASSERGSRTDMQYF
CDR3nt: TGCGCCAGCAGTGAGAGGGGTAGCCGTACAGATATGCAGTATTTT
abundance: once
j_gene: TRBJ2-3
v_gene: TRBV10-2
d_gene: NA

CDR3aa: CASSPPPRRGSSGNTIYF
CDR3nt: TGTGCCAGCAGCCCCCCTCCTCGTCGAGGGAGCTCTGGAAACACCATATATTTT
abundance: many
j_gene: TRBJ1-3
v_gene: TRBV7-9
d_gene: NA

CDR3aa: CASSPDSGRNEQFF
CDR3nt: TGTGCCAGCAGCCCAGATTCCGGACGCAATGAGCAGTTCTTC
abundance: few
j_gene: TRBJ2-1
v_gene: TRBV7-6
d_gene: NA

CDR3aa: CASSSHGRSFYEQYF
CDR3nt: TGTGCCAGCAGCTCACATGGACGGAGCTTCTACGAGCAGTACTTC
abundance: NA
j_gene: TRBJ2-7
v_gene: TRBV7-6
d_gene: NA

CDR3aa: CASSLWSQGMNTEAFF
CDR3nt: TGTGCCAGCAGTTTATGGTCCCAGGGTATGAACACTGAAGCTTTCTTT
abundance: NA
j_gene: TRBJ1-1
v_gene: TRBV28
d_gene: NA

CDR3aa: CASSLIGHRRGTEAFF
CDR3nt: TGTGCCAGCAGCTTAATAGGACACCGCCGTGGCACTGAAGCTTTCTTT
abundance: NA
j_gene: TRBJ1-1
v_gene: TRBV7-9
d_gene: NA

CDR3aa: CASGFQLDGAEWEQFF
CDR3nt: TGTGCTAGTGGTTTCCAACTGGACGGTGCCGAATGGGAGCAGTTCTTC
abundance: NA
j_gene: TRBJ2-1
v_gene: TRBV12-5
d_gene: NA

CDR3aa: CASSADMSSYNEQFF
CDR3nt: TGTGCCAGCAGCGCTGACATGAGCTCCTACAATGAGCAGTTCTTC
abundance: few
j_gene: TRBJ2-1
v_gene: TRBV6-8
d_gene: NA

CDR3aa: CATSDLHGNSNQPQHF
CDR3nt: TGTGCCACCAGTGATTTGCATGGTAATAGCAATCAGCCCCAGCATTTT
abundance: NA
j_gene: TRBJ1-5
v_gene: TRBV24-1
d_gene: NA

CDR3aa: CASRLTGGATGANVLTF
CDR3nt: TGTGCCAGCAGATTGACAGGGGGCGCGACCGGGGCCAACGTCCTGACTTTC
abundance: few
j_gene: TRBJ2-6
v_gene: TRBV11-2
d_gene: TRBD1

CDR3aa: CASSRLTETTEAFF
CDR3nt: TGTGCCAGCAGTCGTTTGACTGAGACCACTGAAGCTTTCTTT
abundance: many
j_gene: TRBJ1-1
v_gene: TRBV6-5
d_gene: NA

CDR3aa: CASNTHENAGNTIYF
CDR3nt: TGTGCCAGCAACACTCACGAAAACGCTGGAAACACCATATATTTT
abundance: many
j_gene: TRBJ1-3
v_gene: TRBV12-3/TRBV12-4
d_gene: NA

CDR3aa: CASSQILEQRNNSPLHF
CDR3nt: TGCGCCAGCAGCCAGATATTGGAACAGCGAAATAATTCACCCCTCCACTTT
abundance: NA
j_gene: TRBJ1-6
v_gene: TRBV4-1
d_gene: NA

CDR3aa: CASSPLGFTEAFF
CDR3nt: TGTGCCAGTAGTCCTCTGGGATTCACTGAAGCTTTCTTT
abundance: many
j_gene: TRBJ1-1
v_gene: TRBV19
d_gene: NA

CDR3aa: CASSYPSGRVTDTQYF
CDR3nt: TGTGCCAGCAGCTACCCTAGCGGACGGGTCACAGATACGCAGTATTTT
abundance: few
j_gene: TRBJ2-3
v_gene: TRBV7-9
d_gene: TRBD2

CDR3aa: CASSDAWDRGIYGYTF
CDR3nt: TGTGCCAGCAGTGACGCCTGGGACAGGGGGATATATGGCTACACCTTC
abundance: few
j_gene: TRBJ1-2
v_gene: TRBV2
d_gene: TRBD1

CDR3aa: CASRAGTGGKGYTF
CDR3nt: TGTGCCAGCAGAGCCGGGACAGGGGGAAAGGGCTACACCTTC
abundance: few
j_gene: TRBJ1-2
v_gene: TRBV7-6
d_gene: TRBD1

CDR3aa: CASSLSGPGDTQYF
CDR3nt: TGTGCCAGCAGTTTAAGCGGGCCGGGGGATACGCAGTATTTT
abundance: NA
j_gene: TRBJ2-3
v_gene: TRBV12-3/TRBV12-4
d_gene: NA

CDR3aa: CASSSGGVQYF
CDR3nt: TGTGCCAGCAGCTCAGGCGGGGTCCAGTACTTC
abundance: NA
j_gene: TRBJ2-5
v_gene: TRBV7-9
d_gene: NA

CDR3aa: CASSRITGMNYNEQFF
CDR3nt: TGTGCCAGCAGCCGTATAACAGGGATGAACTACAATGAGCAGTTCTTC
abundance: NA
j_gene: TRBJ2-1
v_gene: TRBV5-6
d_gene: NA

CDR3aa: CASSYELGGTGSDEKLFF
CDR3nt: TGTGCCAGCAGCTATGAACTAGGGGGGACAGGGTCGGATGAAAAACTGTTTTTT
abundance: few
j_gene: TRBJ1-4
v_gene: TRBV7-6
d_gene: TRBD1

CDR3aa: CASTPPDRRYEQYF
CDR3nt: TGTGCCAGCACTCCCCCGGACAGACGCTACGAGCAGTACTTC
abundance: NA
j_gene: TRBJ2-7
v_gene: TRBV7-9
d_gene: NA

CDR3aa: CASSLSADTRNTIYF
CDR3nt: TGTGCCAGCAGCCTATCGGCGGACACTCGAAACACCATATATTTT
abundance: NA
j_gene: TRBJ1-3
v_gene: TRBV11-2
d_gene: NA

CDR3aa: CASSLSPESYYEQYF
CDR3nt: TGTGCCAGCAGCTTATCTCCAGAGAGTTACTACGAGCAGTACTTC
abundance: many
j_gene: TRBJ2-7
v_gene: TRBV7-6
d_gene: NA

CDR3aa: CASSSGAGVSLETQYF
CDR3nt: TGTGCCAGCAGCTCCGGAGCAGGGGTCTCTTTGGAGACCCAGTACTTC
abundance: few
j_gene: TRBJ2-5
v_gene: TRBV7-9
d_gene: NA

CDR3aa: CASSPWGHLSQPQHF
CDR3nt: TGTGCCAGCAGCCCCTGGGGGCACCTCAGTCAGCCCCAGCATTTT
abundance: NA
j_gene: TRBJ1-5
v_gene: TRBV12-3/TRBV12-4
d_gene: NA

CDR3aa: CASMPAPSNQPQHF
CDR3nt: TGTGCCAGCATGCCGGCACCGAGCAATCAGCCCCAGCATTTT
abundance: NA
j_gene: TRBJ1-5
v_gene: TRBV6-6
d_gene: NA

CDR3aa: CASRPRLVSPPNKETQYF
CDR3nt: TGTGCCAGCAGACCAAGACTAGTCTCACCGCCTAACAAAGAGACCCAGTACTTC
abundance: few
j_gene: TRBJ2-5
v_gene: TRBV7-6
d_gene: NA

CDR3aa: CSVDGDRGRDNEQFF
CDR3nt: TGCAGCGTTGACGGAGACAGGGGGAGGGACAATGAGCAGTTCTTC
abundance: few
j_gene: TRBJ2-1
v_gene: TRBV29-1
d_gene: TRBD1

CDR3aa: CASSEPRSGTAITGELFF
CDR3nt: TGTGCCAGCAGCGAGCCACGGTCCGGGACAGCTATCACCGGGGAGCTGTTTTTT
abundance: few
j_gene: TRBJ2-2
v_gene: TRBV9
d_gene: TRBD1

CDR3aa: CASSPPGLATDTQYF
CDR3nt: TGTGCTAGCAGCCCACCGGGACTAGCAACCGATACGCAGTATTTT
abundance: NA
j_gene: TRBJ2-3
v_gene: TRBV7-7
d_gene: TRBD2

CDR3aa: CASTSSGSPRLDTGELFF
CDR3nt: TGCGCCAGCACTTCTTCGGGCAGCCCACGATTGGACACCGGGGAGCTGTTTTTT
abundance: NA
j_gene: TRBJ2-2
v_gene: TRBV4-3
d_gene: NA

CDR3aa: CASSWTGRGETQYF
CDR3nt: TGTGCCAGCAGTTGGACAGGGCGAGGGGAGACCCAGTACTTC
abundance: NA
j_gene: TRBJ2-5
v_gene: TRBV6-2/TRBV6-3
d_gene: TRBD1

CDR3aa: CASSQVKGDYGYTF
CDR3nt: TGCGCCAGCAGCCAAGTTAAAGGGGACTATGGCTACACCTTC
abundance: NA
j_gene: TRBJ1-2
v_gene: TRBV4-3
d_gene: NA

CDR3aa: CASGLGPYTARNYGYTF
CDR3nt: TGTGCTAGTGGTTTGGGACCTTACACAGCCCGAAACTATGGCTACACCTTC
abundance: NA
j_gene: TRBJ1-2
v_gene: TRBV12-5
d_gene: NA

CDR3aa: CASSYWGQDNSPLHF
CDR3nt: TGTGCCAGCAGCTACTGGGGACAGGATAATTCACCCCTCCACTTT
abundance: once
j_gene: TRBJ1-6
v_gene: TRBV5-5
d_gene: TRBD1

CDR3aa: CATSSPWDSPNTEAFF
CDR3nt: TGTGCCACCAGCAGTCCATGGGACTCGCCGAACACTGAAGCTTTCTTT
abundance: NA
j_gene: TRBJ1-1
v_gene: TRBV15
d_gene: NA